This T cell receptor (beta chain) stems from a study of T cell clones after liver transplantation. Across the whole study: Immunosuppression withdrawal was tried within 2 years after liver transplantation in this trial. HCV positivity affected three of eight recipients; the rest lacked autoimmune or viral indications. At least one year of complete immunosuppression withdrawal without enzymes over twice normal defined tolerance.

Sorting of unstimulated PBMCs yielded separate CD3+CD4+ and CD3+CD8+ fractions. V was clipped by 0 bases and J by 3 bases; unmatched bases: 1. The CDR3 totals 15 residues. CDR1 is SGHRS, CDR2 YFSETQ, per germline. Produced via immunoSEQ multiplex PCR; TCRdb's table is partial and in-frame only. This sample has about 68,000 clones, with over 90% found just once. V usage is TRBV5-1 and J usage is TRBJ1-5; 9 bases are shared with TRBD1. Sequencing used CD4+ T cells from blood, obtained approximately 25 months after liver transplant. The clonotype was recovered from a human patient who received a liver transplant. Some T cells could come from the graft donor. The CDR3 spells CASSLGQGDNQPQHF. The CDR3 nucleotides are TGCGCCAGCAGCTTGGGACAGGGGGACAATCAGCCCCAGCATTTT.